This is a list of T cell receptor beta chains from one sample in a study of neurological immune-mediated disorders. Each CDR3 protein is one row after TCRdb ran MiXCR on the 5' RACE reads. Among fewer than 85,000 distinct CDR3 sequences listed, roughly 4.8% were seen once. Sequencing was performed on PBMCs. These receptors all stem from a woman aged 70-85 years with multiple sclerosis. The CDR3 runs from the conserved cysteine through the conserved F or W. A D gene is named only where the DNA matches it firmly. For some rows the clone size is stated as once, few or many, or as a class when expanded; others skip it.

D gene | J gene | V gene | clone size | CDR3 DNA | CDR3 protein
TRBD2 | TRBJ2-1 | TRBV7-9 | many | TGTGCCAGCAGCTCTCAGGGACTAGCGGGAGGTGGGTCGTGGGATGAGCAGTTCTTC | CASSSQGLAGGGSWDEQFF
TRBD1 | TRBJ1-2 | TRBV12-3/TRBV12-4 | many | TGTGCCAGCAGTATCGGGACAGGGTACGGCTACACCTTC | CASSIGTGYGYTF
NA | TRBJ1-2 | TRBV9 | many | TGTGCCAGCAGCGGAGAGGCCGGGGGGAATGGCTACACCTTC | CASSGEAGGNGYTF
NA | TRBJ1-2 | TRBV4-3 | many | TGCGCCAGCAGCCTCGGGGCCCCATATGGCTACACCTTC | CASSLGAPYGYTF
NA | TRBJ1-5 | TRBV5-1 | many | TGCGCCAGCAGCTTGGCTGGTTATCAGCCCCAGCATTTT | CASSLAGYQPQHF
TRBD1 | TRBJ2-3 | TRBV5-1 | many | TGCGCCAGCAGATACGACCCGGGACAGGGGGCAGATACGCAGTATTTT | CASRYDPGQGADTQYF
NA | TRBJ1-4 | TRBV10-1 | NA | TGCGCCAGCAGTGTTATAGGGTCCACTAATGAAAAACTGTTTTTT | CASSVIGSTNEKLFF
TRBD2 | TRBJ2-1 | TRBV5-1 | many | TGCGCCAGCAGCTTGGCTGCGGGAGTGGTTTACAGTGAGCAGTTCTTC | CASSLAAGVVYSEQFF
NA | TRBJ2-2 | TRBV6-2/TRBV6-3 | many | TGTGCCAGCAGTCTGGACTTAAACACCGGGGAGCTGTTTTTT | CASSLDLNTGELFF
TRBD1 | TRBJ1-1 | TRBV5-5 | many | TGTGCCAGCAGCTTGTCCGGACAGGGGCGGACCACTGAAGCTTTCTTT | CASSLSGQGRTTEAFF
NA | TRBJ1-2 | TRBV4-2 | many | TGTGCCAGCAGCCAAGCGGGGGGGAGCAACTATGGCTACACCTTC | CASSQAGGSNYGYTF
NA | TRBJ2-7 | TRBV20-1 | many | TGCAGTGCTAGCCGCCAGAAGGGCGAGCAGTACTTC | CSASRQKGEQYF
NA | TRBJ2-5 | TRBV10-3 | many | TGTGCCATCGGTCGGGAAGGGCGAGAGACCCAGTACTTC | CAIGREGRETQYF
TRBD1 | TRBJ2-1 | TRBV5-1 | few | TGCGCCAGCAGCTTGCAGGGGGCTTACAATGAGCAGTTCTTC | CASSLQGAYNEQFF
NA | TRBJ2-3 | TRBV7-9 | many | TGTGCCAGCACCTTCGGAGATACGCAGTATTTT | CASTFGDTQYF
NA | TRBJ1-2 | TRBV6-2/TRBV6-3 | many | TGTGCCAGCAGTTACTCGAAGGGCCTCTATGGCTACACCTTC | CASSYSKGLYGYTF
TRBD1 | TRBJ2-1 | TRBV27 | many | TGTGCCAGCAGTTTTTGGACAGGGTTTTCCTACAATGAGCAGTTCTTC | CASSFWTGFSYNEQFF
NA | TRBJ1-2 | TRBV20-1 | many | TGCAGTGCTGAAAACCCGGGACACCATTGGGGCTACACCTTC | CSAENPGHHWGYTF
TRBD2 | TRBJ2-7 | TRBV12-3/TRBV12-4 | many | TGTGCCAGCAGAGGTGGCGGCGCGGGAGCATCCTACGAGCAGTACTTC | CASRGGGAGASYEQYF
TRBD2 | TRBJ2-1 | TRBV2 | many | TGTGCCAGCAGTGGCTCTAGCGGGAGTGGGAATGAGCAGTTCTTC | CASSGSSGSGNEQFF
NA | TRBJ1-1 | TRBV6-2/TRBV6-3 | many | TGTGCCAGCAGTTACCTGGGGAACACTGAAGCTTTCTTT | CASSYLGNTEAFF
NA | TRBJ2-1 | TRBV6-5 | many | TGTGCCAGCAGTTACGGTCTTCCAAGTGAGCAGTTCTTC | CASSYGLPSEQFF
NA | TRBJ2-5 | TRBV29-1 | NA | TGCAGCGTTGAGGTGGCGAGGGAGACCCAGTACTTC | CSVEVARETQYF
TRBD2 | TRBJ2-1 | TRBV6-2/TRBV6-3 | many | TGTGCCAGCAGTAGGACTAGCGGGATTATAATGAATGAGCAGTTCTTC | CASSRTSGIIMNEQFF
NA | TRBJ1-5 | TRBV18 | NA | TGTGCCAGCTCAAAGGGCAATCAGCCCCAGCATTTT | CASSKGNQPQHF
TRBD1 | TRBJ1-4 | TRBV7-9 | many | TGTGCCAGCAGCAGACAGGGGGCAACTAATGAAAAACTGTTTTTT | CASSRQGATNEKLFF
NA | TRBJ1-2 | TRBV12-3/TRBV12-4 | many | TGTGCCAGCAGCCAAAGGTTTAACTATGGCTACACCTTC | CASSQRFNYGYTF
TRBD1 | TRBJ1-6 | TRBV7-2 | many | TGTGCCAGCAGCTTCAAGACAGGGGGAACACCCCTCCACTTT | CASSFKTGGTPLHF
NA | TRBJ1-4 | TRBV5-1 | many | TGCGCCAGCAGTATTCAGACAAAGAATGAAAAACTGTTTTTT | CASSIQTKNEKLFF
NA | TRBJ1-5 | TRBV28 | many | TGTGCCAGCAGTACTTTGAATCAGCCCCAGCATTTT | CASSTLNQPQHF
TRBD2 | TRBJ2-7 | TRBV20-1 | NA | TGCAGTGCGACGACTAGCGGAGCATACGAGCAGTACTTC | CSATTSGAYEQYF